This T cell receptor (beta chain) was documented in a study of response to subunit inactivated influenza vaccine. Study results and limitations: Researchers suggested that each seasonal influenza vaccination recruits few new T cells.

TCRdb passed the RT-PCR reads through MiXCR, listing each CDR3 protein once. The top ten clones hold 10% of a sample with under 950,000 distinct CDR3 sequences, around 20% of them seen once. V was clipped by 6 bases and J by 0 bases, with 14 bases between them. The CDR3 extends over 16 amino acids. There are a few counts of this clonotype. Its antigen remains unidentified. Sequenced here: PBMCs from blood, sampled 4 to 6 days after vaccination. The rearrangement joins TRBV12-3 or TRBV12-4 to TRBJ1-4, with D possibly TRBD1 on 5 matching bases. The source is a man aged 45-60 years who received an inactivated influenza vaccine. The CDR3, as DNA: TGTGCCAGCAGCTATCAAGACAGCGCAACTAATGAAAAACTGTTTTTT. As protein: CASSYQDSATNEKLFF.